The present TCR beta chain was sequenced within a study of blood T cell repertoires in COVID-19. Overall study context: T cells, B-cell-depleted T cells, or PBMCs provided the cDNA or gDNA that served as material.

Up to 2 weeks before entering the study, exposed participants had met a COVID-19 case. The V gene end was trimmed by 8 bases and the J gene end by 0 bases; junction bases not matched to a gene: 7. Per the germline V gene, CDR1 is SGHTA and CDR2 is FQGTGA. The CDR3 extends over 15 amino acids. Original methodology: Scientists estimated how many nucleated cells there were by amplifying reference gene primers. Clones were sequenced by immunoSEQ multiplex PCR, and TCRdb holds only the in-frame ones, with some missing. V and J calls plus clone size are reproduced from that table; the DNA served to infer D and trimming. The table records about 430,000 clones, around nine tenths of them present only once.

The chain employs TRBV7-3 and TRBJ1-3; TRBD1 matches at 7 bases. Sequencing input: PBMCs or T cells enriched from blood (not recorded which). This TCR was sampled from a woman aged 18-29 years who had been exposed to COVID-19. CDR3 in amino acids: CASSAGTASGNTIYF. The CDR3 bases are TGTGCCAGCTCAGCCGGGACAGCCTCTGGAAACACCATATATTTT.